The source of this TCR beta chain is a study of cytomegalovirus exposure and HLA in healthy donors. 60 Vbeta and 13 Jbeta primers were used in PCR. The table came from immunoSEQ multiplex PCR; TCRdb's copy has only in-frame clones and leaves some out. Seen here are tens of thousands of clones, more than 80% observed once, and the top ten hold around 3.2%. Donors sampled were nominally healthy, though unrecorded immune exposures were likely. Overall study results and limits: The study designated roughly 150 TCR beta chains cytomegalovirus-associated. Later analysis identified a missense DCLRE1C variant that was linked to TCR beta V- and J-gene trimming. Within the data, a cluster of highly shared sequence variants was likely a sequencing artifact.

The V gene's germline CDR1 is SEHNR and CDR2 FQNEAQ (reference sequence). V was pared by 5 bases and J by 7 bases, with 9 bases of the junction left unmatched. CDR3 size: 15 residues. A note on this clone: Its antigen is currently unknown.

The clonotype originates from a woman between 25 and 40 years old in good health and CMV-seronegative. The material sequenced was PBMCs. This chain uses TRBV7-9 with TRBJ1-4, with 8 bases that match TRBD1. CDR3 amino acids: CASSPPGGRPEKLFF. The CDR3, as DNA: TGTGCCAGCAGCCCGCCAGGGGGCAGGCCTGAAAAACTGTTTTTT.